The clone carrying this TCR beta chain has a count of ten or more. The data are from a study of low-dose radiotherapy and immunotherapy resistance in tumors. Both TCRalpha and TCRbeta chains were reverse transcribed with V-gene-specific primers. For amplifying TCRs, the PCR ran for around 20 cycles with Phusion, which was used together with a constant-region primer and the adapter on the V primers. TCRdb re-analysed the reads in MiXCR, keeping a single row per CDR3 protein. The sample consists of 80,000 to 95,000 distinct CDR3 sequences, around 9.2% of them appearing once. Indicated time point: before trial treatment. Donors were dosed with nivolumab and ipilimumab; they also received aspirin, low-dose cyclophosphamide and low-dose radiotherapy. The V gene lost 4 bases and the J gene lost 4 bases, with 13 bases spanning the gap. CDR3 length: 15 amino acids. Looked up from germline, CDR1 is LGHDT and CDR2 is YNNKEL (reference sequence).

The receptor was derived from a male donor with prostate cancer. The chain combines TRBV3-1 with TRBJ2-2; D perhaps matches TRBD2 (6 bases). The material sequenced was PBMCs, taken before treatment. CDR3 bases: TGTGCCAGCAGCCGCAGACTAGGATCCACCGGGGAGCTGTTTTTT. This translates into CASSRRLGSTGELFF.